This T cell receptor (beta chain) was sequenced for a study of blood T cells in healthy people across ages (dated by TCRdb to 2013 to 2016). About the investigation overall: In model experiments, template switching captured roughly one uniquely barcoded TCR beta cDNA molecule for every two T cells. Using deep sequencing normalized with unique cDNA molecular identifiers, the study measured how TCR beta repertoire diversity changes with age. Donors were grouped into four age groups: young (average 16 years), middle-aged (about 40), aged (around 56) and long-lived (over 80). Donors of different ages were randomly distributed across sequencing lanes to avoid experimental bias. The study analyzed two additional independent replicas of 1 million unique cDNA reads from the same blood draw for two donors, one aged 18 to 30 and one aged 80 or older. The full study reports these points: Compared with the aged group, the long-lived group had more naive CD4+ T cells, fewer expanded clones and increased TCR diversity, suggesting age selection. Because donor CMV infection status was unknown, age-related changes in expanded clonotypes were potentially confounded. Conclusive comparison of naive and antigen-experienced compartments was prevented by the profiling of bulk unsorted PBMCs. A strong correlation was found between observed TCR beta diversity and the percentage of naive T cells measured by flow cytometry. Estimates of total diversity based on one million sequenced T cells were regarded as lower bounds and as underestimates. As age increased, observed TCR beta diversity per million T cells dropped in a roughly linear way, and a significant reduction was already evident by age approximately 40.

The CDR3 numbers 15 residues from cysteine through phenylalanine. Of the read, only the CDR3 DNA is kept; its 45 bases are in frame from base 1. CDR1 and CDR2, looked up from the germline V gene, are MNHNS and SASEGT. Donors were around 37 systemically healthy Caucasian individuals from Russia aged roughly 6 to 100 years. Ten milliliters of peripheral blood were drawn from each donor into EDTA-treated Vacutainer tubes. Ficoll-Paque density-gradient centrifugation was used to isolate PBMCs, with at least 7 million per sample. Trizol reagent was used to extract total RNA from PBMCs, with at least 5.5 micrograms per sample. For every donor, flow cytometry on a PBMC aliquot measured the percentage of naive CD45RAhigh/CD27high T cells. Libraries were made using 5' RACE. Sequencer: Illumina HiSeq 2500. A second roughly 6 to 12 cycle PCR used a sample-barcoded 5' primer and a J-beta primer mix. Each TCR beta cDNA molecule received a unique molecular identifier from a template-switch 5' adaptor carrying 12 random nucleotides. Each sample yielded at least 2.5 million CDR3-containing paired-end reads. The Mint cDNA synthesis kit, primed by a TRBC-specific oligonucleotide, was used to synthesize first-strand cDNA from all RNA. Following uracil-DNA glycosylase treatment, a first 18-cycle PCR with universal primers M1SS and BC2_uni_R was performed on all cDNA. In the paper's pipeline: For normalization, 1 million high-quality reads, each with a distinct molecular identifier, were randomly selected from each sample. Reads with shared molecular identifiers were discarded instead of being binned into consensus sequences. MiTCR, run with a Q25 quality threshold and the strictest error-elimination algorithm, handled CDR3 identification, clonotype clustering and error correction. A nonparametric unseen species model with Euler transformation was used to estimate a lower bound on total TCR beta diversity. TCRdb's own reprocessing of the public reads used fastp at Q25 and MiXCR and kept productive beta chains. Rows with one shared CDR3 protein collapse into an entry with the most common genes and DNA. These V and J calls are TCRdb output, not the study's own analysis. The sample contains approximately 850,000 distinct CDR3 sequences, over 45% of them found a single time. The biggest ten clones account for roughly 22% of the sample.

On this clonotype: The specificity of this receptor is unknown. Base qualities are not recorded, but no much larger clone differs from it by a single base.

The sequence came from a man in his thirties or forties in good health. In this chain, TRBV6-1 is recombined with TRBJ2-4, with the D gene not confidently named. TRBJ2-7 matches the DNA end more closely, so the J call is doubtful. Sequencing used blood. CDR3 sequence: CASSETLGIFYEQYF. The nucleotide sequence is given as TGTGCCAGCAGTGAAACCCTGGGGATCTTCTACGAGCAGTACTTC.